Shown below are 3 T cell receptor beta chains from a single sample sequenced in a study of blood T cell repertoires in COVID-19. TCRdb's copy holds only in-frame clones and misses some; the assay was immunoSEQ multiplex PCR. The table lists about 190,000 clones, approximately 80% of them singletons. Material for sequencing was peripheral blood. The receptors were gathered from a man aged 50-59 years who had recovered from COVID-19.

This clone came up once. The rearrangement uses TRBV3-1 (or the pseudogene TRBV3-2) and TRBJ2-7; unclear D gene. V lost 4 bases and J lost 3, with 10 bases in between. The length of the CDR3 is 13 residues. Germline loops: CDR1 LGHDT, CDR2 YNNKEL (reference sequence). DNA of the CDR3: TGTGCCAGCAGCCTGGGCACTGACTACGAGCAGTACTTC. It translates to CASSLGTDYEQYF.

The rearrangement links TRBV7-9 to TRBJ2-1, with 12 positions matching TRBD2. The CDR3 has 15 amino acids. Germline V gene data show CDR1 as SEHNR and CDR2 as FQNEAQ (reference sequence). Trimming took 4 bases from V and 5 from J; bases not matched to a gene: 3. The CDR3 DNA is TGTGCCAGCAGCTCAGGACTAGCGGGGAACAATGAGCAGTTCTTC. Amino acids: CASSSGLAGNNEQFF.

This rearrangement joins TRBV5-8 to TRBJ1-1; D not certain. The germline V gene encodes CDR1 SGHTS and CDR2 YDEGEE. The CDR3 has 12 residues. Trimming stripped 1 base from V and 8 bases from J, with 9 bases between. Written as DNA, the CDR3 is TGTGCCAGCAGCTTGACTGGAGCGGAAGCTTTCTTT. It codes for CASSLTGAEAFF. The whole variable domain, remainder taken from reference TRBV5-8 and TRBJ1-1, is EAGVTQSPTHLIKTRGQQATLRCSPISGHTSVYWYQQALGLGLQFLLWYDEGEERNRGNFPPRFSGRQFPNYSSELNVNALELEDSALYLCASSLTGAEAFFGQGTRLTVV.